The present T cell receptor beta chain was sequenced within a study of OX40 agonist ivuxolimab in advanced cancers. About the study: An anti-OX40 (CD134) antibody with agonistic activity, ivuxolimab, was administered to patients. Study conclusions and caveats: Normalized T-cell clonal expansion was also low in some nonresponders. Relatively little clonal expansion, among the lowest observed, appeared in partial responders at 0.1-3.0 mg/kg.

As to this clone: Its antigen is undetermined.

Method: immunoSEQ multiplex PCR; TCRdb's copy keeps in-frame clones and lacks some. The repertoire consists of about 36,000 clones, with about 81% occurring once and the leading ten covering approximately 21%. The CDR3 runs to 15 residues. CDR1 is GTSNPN, CDR2 SVGIG, per germline (reference sequence). Trimming took 0 bases from V and 4 from J, leaving 16 bases between them. The TCR sequence derives from an adult with an advanced solid tumor such as melanoma, head and neck, liver or kidney cancer. J is TRBJ2-7 and V is TRBV30; possible D gene TRBD1, 5 bases. Sample: CD4+ or CD8+ T cells sorted from blood, taken in a trial of the OX40 agonist ivuxolimab. This CDR3 is CAWSVPTGKWYEQYF. CDR3 nucleotide sequence: TGTGCCTGGAGTGTCCCAACAGGCAAATGGTACGAGCAGTACTTC.